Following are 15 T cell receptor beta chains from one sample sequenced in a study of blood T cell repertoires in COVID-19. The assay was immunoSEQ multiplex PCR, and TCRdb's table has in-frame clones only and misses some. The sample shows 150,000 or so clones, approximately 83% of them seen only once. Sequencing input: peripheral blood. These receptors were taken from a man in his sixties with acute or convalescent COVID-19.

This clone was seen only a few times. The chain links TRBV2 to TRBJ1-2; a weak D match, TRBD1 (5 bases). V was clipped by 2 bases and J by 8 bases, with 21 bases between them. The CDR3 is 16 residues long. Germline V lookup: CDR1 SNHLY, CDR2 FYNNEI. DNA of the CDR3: TGTGCCAGCAGTGAAAATCAGGGTAGGGCAGTGTCGGGCTACACCTTC. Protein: CASSENQGRAVSGYTF.

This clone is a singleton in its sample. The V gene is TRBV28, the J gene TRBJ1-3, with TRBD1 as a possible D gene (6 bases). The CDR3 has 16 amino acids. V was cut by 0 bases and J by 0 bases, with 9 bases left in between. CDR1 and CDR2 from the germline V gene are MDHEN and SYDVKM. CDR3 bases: TGTGCCAGCAGTTTATGGGCAGGGGACTCTGGAAACACCATATATTTT. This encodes CASSLWAGDSGNTIYF.

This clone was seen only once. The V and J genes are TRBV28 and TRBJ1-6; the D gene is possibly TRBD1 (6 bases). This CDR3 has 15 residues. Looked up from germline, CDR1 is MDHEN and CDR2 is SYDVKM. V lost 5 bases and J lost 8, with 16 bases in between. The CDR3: CASSLSGQEDSPLHF. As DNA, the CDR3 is TGTGCCAGCAGTCTATCGGGACAAGAAGATTCACCCCTCCACTTT.

The CDR3 bases are TGTGCCAGCAGTTACAACGTCGGGGGAGGGCTTAATGAGCAGTTCTTC. It encodes CASSYNVGGGLNEQFF. This chain uses TRBV6-5 with TRBJ2-1, with 7 bases identical to TRBD2. This CDR3 contains 16 residues. Germline values: CDR1 MNHEY, CDR2 SVGAGI. The V and J ends lost 2 bases and 7 bases, in that order; junction bases with no gene match: 11.

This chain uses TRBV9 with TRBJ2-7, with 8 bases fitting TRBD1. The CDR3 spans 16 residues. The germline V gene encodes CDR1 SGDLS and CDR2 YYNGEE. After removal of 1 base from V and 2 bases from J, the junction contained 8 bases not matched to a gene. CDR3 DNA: TGTGCCAGCAGCGTATTTGGCAGGGGGCATACCTACGAGCAGTACTTC. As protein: CASSVFGRGHTYEQYF.

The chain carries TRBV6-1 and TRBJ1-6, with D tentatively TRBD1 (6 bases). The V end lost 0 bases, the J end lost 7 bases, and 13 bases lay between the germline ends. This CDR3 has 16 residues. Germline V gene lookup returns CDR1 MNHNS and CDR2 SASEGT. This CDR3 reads CASSEAVGQGNSPLHF. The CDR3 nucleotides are TGTGCCAGCAGTGAAGCGGTGGGGCAGGGGAATTCACCCCTCCACTTT.

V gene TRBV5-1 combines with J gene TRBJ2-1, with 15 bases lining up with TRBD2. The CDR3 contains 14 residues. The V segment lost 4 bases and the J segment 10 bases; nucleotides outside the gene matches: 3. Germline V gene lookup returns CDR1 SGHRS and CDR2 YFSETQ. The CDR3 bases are TGCGCCAGCAGCCCCGGGACTAGCGGGAGGGAGCAGTTCTTC. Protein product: CASSPGTSGREQFF.

The CDR3 loop is CATRGDRANYGYTF. CDR3 sequence (DNA): TGTGCCACCAGGGGGGACAGAGCTAACTATGGCTACACCTTC. The chain joins TRBV24-1 to TRBJ1-2, with 7 bases that match TRBD1. Germline V lookup: CDR1 KGHDR, CDR2 SFDVKD. J lost 0 bases, V lost 7 bases, and 4 bases had no gene match. This CDR3 is built from 14 residues.

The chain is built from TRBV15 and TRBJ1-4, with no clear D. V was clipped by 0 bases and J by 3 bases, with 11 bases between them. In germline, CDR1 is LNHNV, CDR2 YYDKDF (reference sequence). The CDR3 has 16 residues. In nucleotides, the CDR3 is TGTGCCACCAGCAGAGATGGCACAGCAGCTAATGAAAAACTGTTTTTT. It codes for CATSRDGTAANEKLFF.

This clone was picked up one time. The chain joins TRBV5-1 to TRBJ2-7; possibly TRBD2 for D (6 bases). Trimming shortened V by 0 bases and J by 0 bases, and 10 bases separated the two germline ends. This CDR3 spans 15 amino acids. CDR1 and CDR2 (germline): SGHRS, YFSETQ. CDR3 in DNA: TGCGCCAGCAGCTTGGCCGCGGGGCTCTCCTACGAGCAGTACTTC. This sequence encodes CASSLAAGLSYEQYF.

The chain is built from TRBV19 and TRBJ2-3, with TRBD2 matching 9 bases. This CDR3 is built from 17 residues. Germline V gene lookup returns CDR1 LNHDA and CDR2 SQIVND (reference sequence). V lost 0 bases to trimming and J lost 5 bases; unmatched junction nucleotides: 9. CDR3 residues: CASSIDRTSARGDTQYF. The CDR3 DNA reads TGTGCCAGTAGTATAGACAGGACTAGCGCCAGAGGAGATACGCAGTATTTT.

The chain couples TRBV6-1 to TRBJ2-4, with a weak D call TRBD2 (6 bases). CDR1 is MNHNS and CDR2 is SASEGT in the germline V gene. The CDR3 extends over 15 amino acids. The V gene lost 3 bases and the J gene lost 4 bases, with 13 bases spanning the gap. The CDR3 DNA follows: TGTGCCAGCAGTGATAAGTCAAGCGGGAAAAACATTCAGTACTTC. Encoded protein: CASSDKSSGKNIQYF.

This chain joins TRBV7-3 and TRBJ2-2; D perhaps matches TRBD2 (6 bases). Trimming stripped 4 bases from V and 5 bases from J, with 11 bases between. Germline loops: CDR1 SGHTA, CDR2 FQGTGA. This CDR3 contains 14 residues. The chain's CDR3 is CASSYGRGTGELFF. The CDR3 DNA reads TGTGCCAGCAGCTACGGGAGAGGGACCGGGGAGCTGTTTTTT.

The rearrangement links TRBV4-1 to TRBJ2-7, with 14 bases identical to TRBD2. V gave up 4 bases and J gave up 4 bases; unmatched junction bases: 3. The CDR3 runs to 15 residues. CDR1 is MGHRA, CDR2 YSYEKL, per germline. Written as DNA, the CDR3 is TGCGCCAGCAGCCGAGGGACTAGCGGGAGTTACGAGCAGTACTTC. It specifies CASSRGTSGSYEQYF.

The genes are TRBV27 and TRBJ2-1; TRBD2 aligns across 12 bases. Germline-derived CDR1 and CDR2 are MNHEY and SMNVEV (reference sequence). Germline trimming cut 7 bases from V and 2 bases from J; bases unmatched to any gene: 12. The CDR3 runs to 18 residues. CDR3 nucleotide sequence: TGTGCCAGCAAAGGGGTACTAGCGGGAGGCGCAGCCTACAATGAGCAGTTCTTC. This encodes CASKGVLAGGAAYNEQFF.